This T cell receptor (beta chain) appears in the sequencing data of a study of T cells in Graves' hyperthyroidism and ophthalmopathy. Study information: Prior to any treatment, at the point of initial diagnosis, peripheral blood was collected.

Amplification of TCR beta CDR3 regions used RNA as the template. Carried out on the TCR CDR3, a first-round RT-PCR used the HTBI primer set. TCRdb recomputed calls from the multiplex PCR reads with MiXCR, one row per CDR3 protein. The sample includes more than 300,000 distinct CDR3 sequences, 15% to 20% of them seen just once. Patients showing uncontrolled infection, other autoimmune disease, pregnancy or lactation were ineligible. Together with thyroid ultrasound, orbital computed tomography, serum thyroxine and TRAb, clinical symptoms were used for diagnoses. The CDR3 covers 14 residues. V shed 0 bases, J shed 3 bases, and the junction held 2 bases outside the gene matches. Looked up from germline, CDR1 is SGHRS and CDR2 is YFSETQ. This clonotype was counted at least ten times.

The TCR comes from a man aged 18 to 30 with Graves' ophthalmopathy. The sequencing sample was made of blood. The chain carries TRBV5-1 and TRBJ1-2; TRBD1 matches 7 bases. CDR3 amino acids: CASSLEQGYYGYTF. DNA of the CDR3: TGCGCCAGCAGCTTGGAACAGGGGTACTATGGCTACACCTTC.